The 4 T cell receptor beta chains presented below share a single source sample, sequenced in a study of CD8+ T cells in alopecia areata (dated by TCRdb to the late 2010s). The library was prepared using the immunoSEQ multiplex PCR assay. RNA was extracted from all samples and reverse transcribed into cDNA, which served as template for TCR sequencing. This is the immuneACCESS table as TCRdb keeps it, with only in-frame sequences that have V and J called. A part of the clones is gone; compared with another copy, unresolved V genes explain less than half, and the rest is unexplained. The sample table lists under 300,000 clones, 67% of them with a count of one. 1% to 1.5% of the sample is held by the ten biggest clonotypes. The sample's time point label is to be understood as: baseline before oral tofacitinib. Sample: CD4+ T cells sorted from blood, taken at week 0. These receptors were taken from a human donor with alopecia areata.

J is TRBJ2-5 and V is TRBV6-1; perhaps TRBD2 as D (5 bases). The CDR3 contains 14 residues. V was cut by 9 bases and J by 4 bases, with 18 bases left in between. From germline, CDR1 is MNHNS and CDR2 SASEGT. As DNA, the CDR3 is TGTGCCAGTATTTCCCAGCGGATGGCAGAGACCCAGTACTTC. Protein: CASISQRMAETQYF.

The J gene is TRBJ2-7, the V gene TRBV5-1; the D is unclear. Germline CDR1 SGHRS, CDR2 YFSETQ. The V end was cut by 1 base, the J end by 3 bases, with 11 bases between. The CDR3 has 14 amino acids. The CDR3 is CASSLTVRGYEQYF. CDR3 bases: TGCGCCAGCAGCTTGACAGTGCGAGGCTACGAGCAGTACTTC.

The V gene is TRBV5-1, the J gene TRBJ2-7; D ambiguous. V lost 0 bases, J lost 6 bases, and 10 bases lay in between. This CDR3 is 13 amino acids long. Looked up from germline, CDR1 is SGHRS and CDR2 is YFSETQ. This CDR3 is CASSLATGGEQYF. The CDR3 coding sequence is TGCGCCAGCAGCTTGGCTACCGGTGGCGAGCAGTACTTC.

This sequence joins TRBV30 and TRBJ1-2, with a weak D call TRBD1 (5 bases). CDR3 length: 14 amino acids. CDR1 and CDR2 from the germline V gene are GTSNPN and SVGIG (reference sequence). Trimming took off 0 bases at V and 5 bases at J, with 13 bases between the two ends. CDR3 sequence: CAWSVQGEGYGYTF. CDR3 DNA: TGTGCCTGGAGTGTACAAGGGGAGGGGTATGGCTACACCTTC. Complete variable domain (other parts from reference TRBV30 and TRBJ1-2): SQTIHQWPATLVQPVGSPLSLECTVEGTSNPNLYWYRQAAGRGLQLLFYSVGIGQISSEVPQNLSASRPQDRQFILSSKKLLLSDSGFYLCAWSVQGEGYGYTFGSGTRLTVV.